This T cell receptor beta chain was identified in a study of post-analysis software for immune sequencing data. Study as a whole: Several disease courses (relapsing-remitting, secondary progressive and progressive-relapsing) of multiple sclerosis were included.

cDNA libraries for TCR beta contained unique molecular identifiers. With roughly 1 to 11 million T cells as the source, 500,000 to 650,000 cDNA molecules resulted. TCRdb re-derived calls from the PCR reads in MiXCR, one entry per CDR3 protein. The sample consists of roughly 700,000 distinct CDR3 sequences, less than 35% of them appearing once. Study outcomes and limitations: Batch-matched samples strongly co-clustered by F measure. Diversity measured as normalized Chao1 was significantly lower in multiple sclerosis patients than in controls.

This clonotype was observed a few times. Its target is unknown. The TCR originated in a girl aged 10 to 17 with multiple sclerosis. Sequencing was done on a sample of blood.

CDR3 sequence: CASSEGLAARQFF. The DNA for the CDR3 is TGTGCCAGCAGTGAAGGGCTAGCGGCCCGGCAGTTCTTC. The gene calls are TRBV6-1 and TRBJ2-1; 7 bases are shared with TRBD2. The germline gives CDR1 MNHNS, CDR2 SASEGT. The CDR3 sequence is 13 residues long. V lost 1 base, J lost 12 bases, and 6 bases stayed unmatched.